The clone carrying this T cell receptor (delta chain) has more than one count but fewer than ten. Its antigen is undetermined. The data were taken from a study of Vδ1+ human thymocytes. Study outcomes and limitations: Around 20% of thymic delta-chain sequences were Vdelta2, with few Vdelta3, unlike blood Vdelta1+ controls. Highly polyclonal TRG and TRD repertoires with Gaussian CDR3 length distributions appeared in thymus.

CDR1 TSWWSYY and CDR2 QGS come from the germline V gene. The CDR3 consists of 16 residues. V dropped 3 bases and J dropped 0 bases, with 14 bases sitting between them. Sequences come from RNA converted to cDNA by reverse transcription. The CDR3 regions were amplified by multiplex PCR from V-gene primers to a constant-region primer. TCRdb called clones from the multiplex PCR reads again using CATT. This sample carries some 54,000 delta-chain clones, less than 20% of them seen once, and the ten largest clones take roughly 0.46%. Vdelta1+ thymocyte sorts reached between roughly 96% and 99.6% purity. This chain joins TRDV1 and TRDJ1; no definite D call. The sequence came from a boy under three years old who had congenital heart surgery. The sequenced sample consisted of Vdelta1+ gamma-delta thymocytes from the thymus. Subset defined: FACS-sorted CD3+ TCRalphabeta- TCRVdelta1+ TCRVdelta2- thymocytes. In DNA form, the CDR3 reads TGTGCTCTTGGGGACCCCGTCCGGCCGTACACCGATAAACTCATCTTT. This codes for CALGDPVRPYTDKLIF.